This entry is about one T cell receptor beta chain. Libraries were prepared by immunoSEQ multiplex PCR; TCRdb keeps only in-frame clonotypes and omits some of them. The data contain fewer than 20,000 clones, approximately 80% of them singletons. Trimming took 2 bases from V and 5 from J, leaving 16 bases between them. Germline V gene data show CDR1 as SGHVS and CDR2 as FNYEAQ. This CDR3 contains 16 residues. This entry belongs to a study of somatic mutations in cytotoxic T cells in rheumatoid arthritis. This receptor was identified in an adult with rheumatoid arthritis. The V gene is TRBV7-6, the J gene TRBJ2-1, with D possibly called TRBD1 or TRBD2 (6 bases each). Material for sequencing was CD8+ T cells sorted from blood. CDR3 residues: CASSLRGSGGDNEQFF. Here the CDR3 DNA reads TGTGCCAGCAGCTTAAGGGGGTCAGGAGGGGACAATGAGCAGTTCTTC.